The clone carrying this T cell receptor beta chain was recorded a few times. Antigen unknown. CDR1 and CDR2 (germline): SGHAT, FQNNGV. J was trimmed by 6 bases and V by 3 bases; bases with no gene match: 11. The CDR3 is 16 residues long. This entry belongs to a study of cytomegalovirus exposure and HLA in healthy donors. Study conclusions and caveats: One later analysis reportedly identified an Asian-associated ancestry cluster that showed fewer N-insertions than the approximately 670-donor mean.

With 60 Vbeta and 13 Jbeta primers, the PCR was carried out. Data came from immunoSEQ multiplex PCR; TCRdb stores just in-frame clones and leaves some out. The data hold 120,000 or so clones, with about 10% observed a single time. This sequence originates from a young woman in good health and CMV-seropositive. Sequenced input: PBMCs. The chain links TRBV11-2 to TRBJ1-5; TRBD1 agrees at 7 bases. The CDR3 DNA follows: TGTGCCAGCAGCTTCGGAGGGGCCGGGGACAGTCAGCCCCAGCATTTT. It is translated as CASSFGGAGDSQPQHF.